The 13 T cell receptor beta chains given below trace back to one sample, sequenced in a study of cytomegalovirus exposure and HLA in healthy donors (dated by TCRdb to 2016 to 2017). Library preparation used the immunoSEQ multiplex PCR assay. For the multiplex PCR, a mixture combining 60 forward primers for TCR Vbeta segments and 13 reverse primers for TCR Jbeta segments was used. TCRdb re-hosts the immuneACCESS table, in-frame sequences only. Its copies lack some clones; in the studies checked, an unresolved V gene accounts for under half of them, and the cause for the rest is not known. This sample has around 100,000 clones in its table, and less than 80% of those were observed once. 2% to 2.5% of the sample rests with the top ten. The specimen sequenced was PBMCs. The receptors originated from a woman aged 25-40 years in good health and CMV-seronegative.

In this sample, this clone turned up once. The rearrangement links TRBV21-1 to TRBJ1-5. TRBV21-1 is a known pseudogene. This CDR3 spans 15 amino acids. The CDR3 region has the DNA TGTGCCAGCAGCAACGTTGGGGAGATCAATCAGCCCCAGCATTTT. This gives the protein CASSNVGEINQPQHF.

The genes are TRBV15 and TRBJ1-6; 7 bases agree with TRBD1. V lost 1 base, J lost 9 bases, and 15 bases stayed unmatched. This CDR3 comprises 18 residues. Looked up from germline, CDR1 is LNHNV and CDR2 is YYDKDF (reference sequence). The CDR3 sequence: CATSRVAGLQRGPSPLHF. As DNA, the CDR3 is TGTGCCACCAGCAGAGTGGCGGGCCTACAGAGGGGGCCTTCACCCCTCCACTTT.

This chain uses TRBV7-8 with TRBJ2-1; 11 bases map to TRBD2. This CDR3 is built from 20 residues. J lost 1 base, V lost 2 bases, and 13 bases had no gene match. Germline assignment: CDR1 SGHVS and CDR2 FQNEAQ. The CDR3 DNA reads TGTGCCAGCAGCTTAATTGGGCTAGCGGGAGGATTCGGGTCCTACAATGAGCAGTTCTTC. Residues: CASSLIGLAGGFGSYNEQFF.

The genes are TRBV6-4 and TRBJ2-7; TRBD2 is a possible D gene (6 bases). The germline V and J ends were trimmed by 7 bases and 1 base, with 20 bases remaining between them. This CDR3 region has 16 residues. Germline CDR1 is MRHNA and CDR2 is SNTAGT. CDR3 sequence (DNA): TGTGCCAGCATACCCAACATTCGGGGACTTTCCTACGAGCAGTACTTC. Translated: CASIPNIRGLSYEQYF.

J is TRBJ2-1 and V is TRBV7-9, with no clear D. The CDR3 contains 13 residues. Looked up from germline, CDR1 is SEHNR and CDR2 is FQNEAQ (reference sequence). Trimming left V 5 bases short and J 3 bases short, with 8 bases between. The CDR3 is CASSPNSYNEQFF. The DNA of the CDR3 is TGTGCCAGCAGCCCAAACAGCTACAATGAGCAGTTCTTC.

This chain connects TRBV21-1 to TRBJ2-5; the D call of TRBD2 is as the table states it, not checked on the DNA. TRBV21-1 is flagged as a pseudogene. The CDR3 length is 13 residues. CDR3 nucleotides: TGTGCCAGCGAAACTTGGGGACTGGAGACCCAGTACTTC. This codes for CASETWGLETQYF.

The V gene is TRBV5-5, the J gene TRBJ2-4; D is possibly TRBD1 (5 bases). Germline V gene sequence: CDR1 SGHKS, CDR2 YYEKEE (reference sequence). V was pared by 0 bases and J by 6 bases, with 10 bases between. CDR3 length: 14 residues. CDR3 nucleotides: TGTGCCAGCAGCTTGGGGGGCGGACGAAACATTCAGTACTTC. Protein: CASSLGGGRNIQYF.

This clone has a single count. CDR3 residues: CASGGSRVDEQFF. CDR3 nucleotide sequence: TGTGCCAGTGGTGGGAGTAGGGTTGATGAGCAGTTCTTC. The rearrangement joins TRBV2 to TRBJ2-1; perhaps TRBD2 as D (5 bases). The germline gives CDR1 SNHLY, CDR2 FYNNEI. Trimming shortened V by 9 bases and J by 8 bases, and 17 bases separated the two germline ends. The CDR3 runs to 13 residues.

The V and J genes are TRBV6-1 and TRBJ2-7; 12 bases agree with TRBD2. In germline, CDR1 is MNHNS, CDR2 SASEGT. J lost 5 bases, V lost 8 bases, and 4 bases had no gene match. The CDR3 length is 13 residues. The CDR3 loop is CASRLAGAHEQYF. DNA for the CDR3: TGTGCCAGCCGACTAGCGGGAGCCCACGAGCAGTACTTC.

The V call is TRBV11-2, the J call TRBJ2-3; no definite D call. Germline assignment: CDR1 SGHAT and CDR2 FQNNGV. Between the trimmed V and J ends, which lost 0 bases and 0 bases, there was a span of 4 bases. CDR3 length: 14 residues. The CDR3 sequence: CASSLDLSTDTQYF. As DNA, the CDR3 is TGTGCCAGCAGCTTAGATCTGAGCACAGATACGCAGTATTTT.

The chain joins TRBV13 to TRBJ2-2; possible D gene TRBD2, 5 bases. The germline gives CDR1 PRHDT, CDR2 FYEKMQ (reference sequence). The CDR3 has 16 residues. V was trimmed by 1 base and J by 5 bases, leaving 14 bases between them. The CDR3 DNA follows: TGTGCCAGCAGCTTAGCGGGAACCGAACGGACCGGGGAGCTGTTTTTT. This sequence encodes CASSLAGTERTGELFF.

The chain combines TRBV1 with TRBJ2-2; TRBD2, the table's D call, lacks a check against the DNA. TRBV1 is given as a pseudogene. The CDR3 is 17 residues long. The CDR3 spells CTSSQDVGGPLTGELFF. In DNA form, the CDR3 reads TGCACCAGCAGCCAGGACGTAGGAGGGCCATTGACCGGGGAGCTGTTTTTT.

V gene TRBV5-1 combines with J gene TRBJ2-3, with 8 bases identical to TRBD2. There are 16 residues in the CDR3. CDR1 and CDR2 from the germline V gene are SGHRS and YFSETQ. With 0 bases clipped from V and 4 bases from J, the junction kept 7 bases outside the gene matches. For the CDR3, the DNA is TGCGCCAGCAGCTTGGGGGTAGCGGGATTAGCAGATACGCAGTATTTT. Its protein is CASSLGVAGLADTQYF.